The present TCR beta chain was sequenced within a study of beta chain features in type 1 diabetes. Study-wide findings and caveats: Shortening that was moderate but significant affected the TCRB CDR3s of Type 1 diabetes patients in all four CD4+ subsets. More deletions and fewer insertions at VDJ junctions were seen in type 1 diabetes patients.

This clone was counted only a few times. Its specificity is unknown. The study reverse transcribed the entire isolated RNA, so it sequenced expressed TCRB transcripts. TCRdb's copy holds only in-frame clones and misses some; the assay was immunoSEQ multiplex PCR. Of 600,000 to 700,000 clones in the sample, roughly an eighth were seen once. V was cut by 4 bases and J by 5 bases, with 15 bases left in between. This CDR3 contains 15 residues. Germline-derived CDR1 and CDR2 are SGHNT and YYREEE (reference sequence). On average, the one heparinised blood draw given by each donor was about 116 mL. Via CD45RO/CCR7/CD25/CD127/CD95/CD27, cells of the CD4+ naive, central memory, regulatory and stem cell-like memory subsets were sorted.

The sequenced sample consisted of naive CD4+ T cells from blood. The sequence derives from a man younger than 35 with type 1 diabetes. The genes are TRBV5-4 and TRBJ2-2; a weak D match, TRBD1 (6 bases). This CDR3 reads CASSTGQSGTGELFF. The CDR3 coding sequence is TGTGCCAGCAGCACTGGACAGTCGGGAACCGGGGAGCTGTTTTTT.